This T cell receptor beta chain came from a study of beta chain features in type 1 diabetes. Study-level points and caveats: Although PCR might favor shorter templates, it would do so equally in patients and controls.

The CDR3 has 12 residues. Deletions cut 5 bases from V and 8 bases from J, with 10 bases between. Germline loops: CDR1 SGHAT, CDR2 FQNNGV. Comments on this clone: Antigen unknown.

The investigators reverse transcribed all of the isolated RNA, so they sequenced expressed TCRB transcripts. TCRdb's table, derived via immunoSEQ multiplex PCR, lists solely in-frame clones and lacks some. This table has approximately 140,000 clones, roughly 53% appearing once. The genes are TRBV11-2 and TRBJ2-4; D gene ambiguous. Input material: Tregs from blood. The source is a man in his late teens or twenties in good health. CDR3 nucleotide sequence: TGTGCCAGCAGCGTAATTCTTGACATTCAGTACTTC. Translated: CASSVILDIQYF.